This T cell receptor beta chain emerged from a study of T cell responses to AZD1222 COVID-19 vaccine. The study's findings and limits: Possibly, clonal diversity was underestimated; donors were largely white British and included more females. Across spike, vaccine-associated CD4 TCRs were found, dominant at 160-218 and 743-854. Per reports, nearly half of all spike-specific TCRs target regions that are unmutated in variants.

The CDR3 totals 11 residues. CDR1 and CDR2 from the germline V gene are MNHNY and SVGAGI (reference sequence). V shed 6 bases and J shed 9 bases, with 10 bases lying between them. Details on this clone: Its matching antigen is unknown.

Here immunoSEQ multiplex PCR was the method, and the copy in TCRdb shows in-frame clones only, minus some. The table lists more than 110,000 clones, roughly 90% of them singletons. The source was peripheral blood, collected 28 days after the second AZD1222 dose. The TCR originated in an adult who received the AZD1222 COVID-19 vaccine. The chain couples TRBV6-6 to TRBJ2-3; D is undetermined. The CDR3 sequence: CASSHEDTQYF. CDR3 DNA: TGTGCCAGCAGCCACGAGGACACGCAGTATTTT.